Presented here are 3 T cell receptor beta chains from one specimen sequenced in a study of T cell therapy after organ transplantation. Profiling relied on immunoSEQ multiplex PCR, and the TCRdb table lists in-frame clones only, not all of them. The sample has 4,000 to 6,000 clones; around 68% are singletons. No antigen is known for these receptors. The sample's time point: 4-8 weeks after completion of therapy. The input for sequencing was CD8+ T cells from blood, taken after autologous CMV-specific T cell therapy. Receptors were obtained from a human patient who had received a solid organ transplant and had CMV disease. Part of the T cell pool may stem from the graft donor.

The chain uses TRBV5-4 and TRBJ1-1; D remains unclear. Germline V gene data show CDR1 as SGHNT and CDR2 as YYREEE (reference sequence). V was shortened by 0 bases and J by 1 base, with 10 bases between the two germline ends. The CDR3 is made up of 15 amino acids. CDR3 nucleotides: TGTGCCAGCAGCTTGGGATGGGATCCGAACACTGAAGCTTTCTTT. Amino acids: CASSLGWDPNTEAFF.

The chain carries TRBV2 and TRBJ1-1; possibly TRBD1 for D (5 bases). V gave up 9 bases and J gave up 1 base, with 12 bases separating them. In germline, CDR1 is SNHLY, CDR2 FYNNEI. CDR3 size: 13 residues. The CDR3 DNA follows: TGTGCCAGAGGAGGGGTGACGAACACTGAAGCTTTCTTT. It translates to CARGGVTNTEAFF.

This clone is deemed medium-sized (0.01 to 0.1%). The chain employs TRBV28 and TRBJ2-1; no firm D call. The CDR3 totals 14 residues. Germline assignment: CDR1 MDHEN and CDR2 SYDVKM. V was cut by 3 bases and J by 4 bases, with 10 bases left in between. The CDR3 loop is CASSFDAMYNEQFF. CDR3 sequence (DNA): TGTGCCAGCAGTTTCGACGCGATGTACAATGAGCAGTTCTTC.